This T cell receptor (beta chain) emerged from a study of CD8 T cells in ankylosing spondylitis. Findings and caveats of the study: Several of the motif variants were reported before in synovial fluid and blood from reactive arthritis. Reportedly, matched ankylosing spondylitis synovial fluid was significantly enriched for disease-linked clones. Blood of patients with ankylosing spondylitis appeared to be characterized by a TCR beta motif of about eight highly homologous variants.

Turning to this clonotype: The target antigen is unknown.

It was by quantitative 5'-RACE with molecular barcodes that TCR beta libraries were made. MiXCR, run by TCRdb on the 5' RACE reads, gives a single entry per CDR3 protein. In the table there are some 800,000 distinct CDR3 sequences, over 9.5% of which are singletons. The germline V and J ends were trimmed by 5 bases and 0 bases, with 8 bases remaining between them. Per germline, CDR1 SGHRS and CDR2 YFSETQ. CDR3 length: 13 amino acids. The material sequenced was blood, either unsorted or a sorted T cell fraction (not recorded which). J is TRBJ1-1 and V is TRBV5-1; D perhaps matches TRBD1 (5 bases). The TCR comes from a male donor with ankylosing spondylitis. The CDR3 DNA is TGCGCCAGCAGGGGACCAGTGAACACTGAAGCTTTCTTT. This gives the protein CASRGPVNTEAFF.